Listed below are T cell receptor beta chains from one sample, sequenced in a study of cytomegalovirus exposure and HLA in healthy donors. Using immunoSEQ multiplex PCR, the repertoire was profiled, and TCRdb retains in-frame clones only, with some absent. The table has 90,000 or so clones, almost 80% seen once; the top ten hold about 6.1%. The sequenced material came from PBMCs. The receptor set was obtained from a female donor in good health and CMV-seronegative. Each CDR3 is given with its conserved first and last residue. The order of the fields is V gene, clone size, J gene, D gene, CDR3 DNA, CDR3 protein. D genes are given only for firm matches. Clone sizes are given selectively: once, few, many, or a class where the clone is expanded.

v_gene: TRBV28; abundance: .; j_gene: TRBJ2-7; d_gene: TRBD2; CDR3nt: TGTGCCAGCAGTTTAGGGACTAGCGTCTACGAGCAGTACTTC; CDR3aa: CASSLGTSVYEQYF
v_gene: TRBV28; abundance: few; j_gene: TRBJ1-5; d_gene: .; CDR3nt: TGTGCCAGCTCACAGGTCAATCAGCCCCAGCATTTT; CDR3aa: CASSQVNQPQHF
v_gene: TRBV7-6; abundance: .; j_gene: TRBJ1-3; d_gene: TRBD1; CDR3nt: TGTGCCAGCAGCAAGATGGACAGGGGGCTCGGAAACACCATATATTTT; CDR3aa: CASSKMDRGLGNTIYF
v_gene: TRBV18; abundance: .; j_gene: TRBJ2-5; d_gene: .; CDR3nt: TGTGCCAGCTCACCTCCTACGAGGGAGACCCAGTACTTC; CDR3aa: CASSPPTRETQYF
v_gene: TRBV5-8; abundance: few; j_gene: TRBJ1-5; d_gene: .; CDR3nt: TGTGCCAGCAACCTTTGGGGAGAGAGCAATCAGCCCCAGCATTTT; CDR3aa: CASNLWGESNQPQHF
v_gene: TRBV28; abundance: .; j_gene: TRBJ1-3; d_gene: .; CDR3nt: TGTGCCAGCAGTTCATACAGCGGAGGCACTTCTGGAAACACCATATATTTT; CDR3aa: CASSSYSGGTSGNTIYF
v_gene: TRBV2; abundance: .; j_gene: TRBJ2-2; d_gene: .; CDR3nt: TGTGCCAGCAGTGAAGCCGGGGTGAACACCGGGGAGCTGTTTTTT; CDR3aa: CASSEAGVNTGELFF
v_gene: TRBV10-1; abundance: .; j_gene: TRBJ2-7; d_gene: .; CDR3nt: TGCGCCAGCAGTGATTCTGGCAGGGGTTCCTACGAGCAGTACTTC; CDR3aa: CASSDSGRGSYEQYF
v_gene: TRBV15; abundance: .; j_gene: TRBJ1-5; d_gene: TRBD1; CDR3nt: TGTGCCATAGCGACAGGGGAGATTCAGCCCCAGCATTTT; CDR3aa: CAIATGEIQPQHF
v_gene: TRBV28; abundance: .; j_gene: TRBJ2-7; d_gene: TRBD2; CDR3nt: TGTGCCAGCAGTTTAGATCTAAGGACTAGCGGGTCCGGGTACGAGCAGTACTTC; CDR3aa: CASSLDLRTSGSGYEQYF
v_gene: TRBV5-4; abundance: .; j_gene: TRBJ2-3; d_gene: TRBD2; CDR3nt: TGTGCCAGCAGCTTCCGACTAGCGACTAGCACAGATACGCAGTATTTT; CDR3aa: CASSFRLATSTDTQYF
v_gene: TRBV28; abundance: .; j_gene: TRBJ2-1; d_gene: .; CDR3nt: TGTGCCAGCAGTTTACTAGTAACACCCAATGAGCAGTTCTTC; CDR3aa: CASSLLVTPNEQFF
v_gene: TRBV6-6; abundance: few; j_gene: TRBJ2-1; d_gene: .; CDR3nt: TGTGCCAGCAGTTATGACGGGAGCAGTCAGGATGAGCAGTTCTTC; CDR3aa: CASSYDGSSQDEQFF
v_gene: TRBV29-1; abundance: .; j_gene: TRBJ2-1; d_gene: TRBD1; CDR3nt: TGCAGCGTTTTTACAGGGGGCAGTGAGCAGTTCTTC; CDR3aa: CSVFTGGSEQFF
v_gene: TRBV19; abundance: few; j_gene: TRBJ1-1; d_gene: .; CDR3nt: TGTGCCAGTAGTCAGGTCCGGGGCACTGAAGCTTTCTTT; CDR3aa: CASSQVRGTEAFF
v_gene: TRBV10-3; abundance: few; j_gene: TRBJ2-2; d_gene: .; CDR3nt: TGTGCCATCAGTGACCTTAGCGAGTCGGGCGGGGAGCTGTTTTTT; CDR3aa: CAISDLSESGGELFF
v_gene: TRBV28; abundance: few; j_gene: TRBJ2-3; d_gene: TRBD1; CDR3nt: TGTGCCAGCAGTTTCGGGCAGGGGGCGATTGATACGCAGTATTTT; CDR3aa: CASSFGQGAIDTQYF
v_gene: TRBV28; abundance: .; j_gene: TRBJ2-6; d_gene: .; CDR3nt: TGTGCCAGCAGTTCTCGGACAAGGGGCTCTGGGGCCAACGTCCTGACTTTC; CDR3aa: CASSSRTRGSGANVLTF
v_gene: TRBV6-6; abundance: .; j_gene: TRBJ1-2; d_gene: TRBD1; CDR3nt: TGTGCCAGCACGGGACAGTTCTATGGCTACACCTTC; CDR3aa: CASTGQFYGYTF
v_gene: TRBV5-1; abundance: .; j_gene: TRBJ2-7; d_gene: .; CDR3nt: TGCGCCAGCAGCTTCTCTAACAGGTTGGTCAAGATGCCCCGTTACGAGCAGTACTTC; CDR3aa: CASSFSNRLVKMPRYEQYF
v_gene: TRBV5-4; abundance: .; j_gene: TRBJ2-7; d_gene: .; CDR3nt: TGTGCCAGCAGCTCTCCGAAAGGGGCAGGGGCCTACGAGCAGTACTTC; CDR3aa: CASSSPKGAGAYEQYF
v_gene: TRBV5-1; abundance: .; j_gene: TRBJ1-1; d_gene: .; CDR3nt: TGCGCCAGCAGCCCAGGGTTAACTGAAGCTTTCTTT; CDR3aa: CASSPGLTEAFF
v_gene: TRBV6-5; abundance: .; j_gene: TRBJ1-3; d_gene: .; CDR3nt: TGTGCCAGCAGTTACTTCGGGACATCTGGAAACACCATATATTTT; CDR3aa: CASSYFGTSGNTIYF
v_gene: TRBV28; abundance: .; j_gene: TRBJ1-2; d_gene: .; CDR3nt: TGTGCCAGTAATCCAGGGGCTCCCTATGGCTACACCTTC; CDR3aa: CASNPGAPYGYTF
v_gene: TRBV5-1; abundance: .; j_gene: TRBJ2-1; d_gene: .; CDR3nt: TGCGCCAGCAGCCTCGGGACTTTAGGTGAGCAGTTCTTC; CDR3aa: CASSLGTLGEQFF
v_gene: TRBV19; abundance: .; j_gene: TRBJ2-2; d_gene: .; CDR3nt: TGTGCCAGTATCCCGGCACCCGGGTCCGGGGAGCTGTTTTTT; CDR3aa: CASIPAPGSGELFF
v_gene: TRBV28; abundance: few; j_gene: TRBJ2-7; d_gene: .; CDR3nt: TGTGCCAGCATGGGTAGTTTAGCCACCGAGCAGTACTTC; CDR3aa: CASMGSLATEQYF
v_gene: TRBV7-2; abundance: .; j_gene: TRBJ1-2; d_gene: .; CDR3nt: TGTGCCAGCAGCTTAGTAGATCCTGGAGCTAACTATGGCTACACCTTC; CDR3aa: CASSLVDPGANYGYTF
v_gene: TRBV15; abundance: .; j_gene: TRBJ2-7; d_gene: .; CDR3nt: TGTGCCACCAGCAGAGATCTAACTCCCTCCCCCCACGAGCAGTACTTC; CDR3aa: CATSRDLTPSPHEQYF
v_gene: TRBV5-4; abundance: .; j_gene: TRBJ2-1; d_gene: TRBD2; CDR3nt: TGTGCCAGCAGCTCCGGGACTACCTACAATGAGCAGTTCTTC; CDR3aa: CASSSGTTYNEQFF
v_gene: TRBV2; abundance: .; j_gene: TRBJ1-2; d_gene: .; CDR3nt: TGTGCCAGCAGTGAAGTCGTGGGAGTGGGCTACACCTTC; CDR3aa: CASSEVVGVGYTF
v_gene: TRBV7-2; abundance: .; j_gene: TRBJ1-1; d_gene: .; CDR3nt: TGTGCCAGCAGCTTTTCCCCCGACACTGAAGCTTTCTTT; CDR3aa: CASSFSPDTEAFF
v_gene: TRBV5-1; abundance: once; j_gene: TRBJ2-2; d_gene: TRBD2; CDR3nt: TGCGCCAGCAGCTCGGGACTAGCGGGAGGTGGGACCGGGGAGCTGTTTTTT; CDR3aa: CASSSGLAGGGTGELFF
v_gene: TRBV5-1; abundance: .; j_gene: TRBJ2-7; d_gene: TRBD1; CDR3nt: TGCGCCAGCAGATGGACAGGCTCCTACGAGCAGTACTTC; CDR3aa: CASRWTGSYEQYF
v_gene: TRBV6-5; abundance: .; j_gene: TRBJ1-2; d_gene: .; CDR3nt: TGTGCCAGCAGGGTCTTGGGGGCGAGGGGTGGCTACACCTTC; CDR3aa: CASRVLGARGGYTF
v_gene: TRBV15; abundance: once; j_gene: TRBJ1-5; d_gene: .; CDR3nt: TGTGCCACCAGCAGAGATTCAACAGACAATCAGCCCCAGCATTTT; CDR3aa: CATSRDSTDNQPQHF
v_gene: TRBV11-2; abundance: .; j_gene: TRBJ1-3; d_gene: .; CDR3nt: TGTGCCAGCAGCTCCAGGGTCTCTGGAAACACCATATATTTT; CDR3aa: CASSSRVSGNTIYF
v_gene: TRBV19; abundance: .; j_gene: TRBJ1-3; d_gene: .; CDR3nt: TGTGCCAGTAGTAATGGTGGGCAGCAGAACACCATATATTTT; CDR3aa: CASSNGGQQNTIYF
v_gene: TRBV28; abundance: .; j_gene: TRBJ2-3; d_gene: TRBD2; CDR3nt: TGTGCCAGCAGTTTCACGCCGGCCGGGACTAGCAAGGAAGATACGCAGTATTTT; CDR3aa: CASSFTPAGTSKEDTQYF
v_gene: TRBV2; abundance: .; j_gene: TRBJ1-4; d_gene: .; CDR3nt: TGTGCCAGCAGTGTCCAGGGTCGGGCTAATGAAAAACTGTTTTTT; CDR3aa: CASSVQGRANEKLFF
v_gene: TRBV7-3; abundance: .; j_gene: TRBJ1-2; d_gene: TRBD1; CDR3nt: TGTGCCAGCAGCCCGGACAGGAACTATGGCTACACCTTC; CDR3aa: CASSPDRNYGYTF
v_gene: TRBV7-8; abundance: .; j_gene: TRBJ2-7; d_gene: TRBD1; CDR3nt: TGTGCCAGCAGCCCGCGGACAGGCCGAGGGTACTTC; CDR3aa: CASSPRTGRGYF
v_gene: TRBV28; abundance: few; j_gene: TRBJ1-1; d_gene: .; CDR3nt: TGTGCCAGCGGGACGGCGGGGGGCACTGAAGCTTTCTTT; CDR3aa: CASGTAGGTEAFF
v_gene: TRBV7-2; abundance: .; j_gene: TRBJ2-5; d_gene: .; CDR3nt: TGTGCCAGCAGCCAACGTGGGGCACCTCCCAAAGAGACCCAGTACTTC; CDR3aa: CASSQRGAPPKETQYF
v_gene: TRBV2; abundance: .; j_gene: TRBJ1-5; d_gene: .; CDR3nt: TGTGCCAGCAGTGAAGCGGCGGGTTGGCAGCCCCAGCATTTT; CDR3aa: CASSEAAGWQPQHF
v_gene: TRBV10-3; abundance: .; j_gene: TRBJ1-2; d_gene: .; CDR3nt: TGTGCCATCAGTCAAACCCAGGGAAGATATGGCTACACCTTC; CDR3aa: CAISQTQGRYGYTF
v_gene: TRBV28; abundance: few; j_gene: TRBJ1-1; d_gene: .; CDR3nt: TGTGCCAGCACCCCCGCCAGGGTACGCACTGAAGCTTTCTTT; CDR3aa: CASTPARVRTEAFF
v_gene: TRBV28; abundance: .; j_gene: TRBJ1-2; d_gene: TRBD1; CDR3nt: TGTGCCAGCAGCTCCGGACAGGGGGGGGGCTACACCTTC; CDR3aa: CASSSGQGGGYTF
v_gene: TRBV6-6; abundance: .; j_gene: TRBJ1-1; d_gene: TRBD1; CDR3nt: TGTGCCAGCAGCCAACGAGGGACAGGGCACACTGAAGCTTTCTTT; CDR3aa: CASSQRGTGHTEAFF
v_gene: TRBV12-5; abundance: .; j_gene: TRBJ2-5; d_gene: TRBD2; CDR3nt: TGTGCTAGTGGTTTGGGGGCGGGAGTTTCCGAGACCCAGTACTTC; CDR3aa: CASGLGAGVSETQYF